This TCR beta chain appears in the sequencing data of a study of blood T cell repertoires in COVID-19. Per the original methods: Counts of nucleated cells, estimated from reference gene primer amplification, were obtained. The table came from immunoSEQ multiplex PCR; TCRdb's copy has only in-frame clones and leaves some out. V and J calls and clone size come straight from that table; D and trimming were deduced from the DNA. The sample lists 75,000 to 90,000 clones, around nine tenths seen once, with 4.5% to 5% in the top ten. J lost 10 bases, V lost 6 bases, and 13 bases had no gene match. Per the germline V gene, CDR1 is LGHDT and CDR2 is YNNKEL (reference sequence). The CDR3 runs 14 residues.

Input material: peripheral blood. The chain joins TRBV3-1 (or the pseudogene TRBV3-2) to TRBJ1-1; 8 positions agree with TRBD1. This receptor was obtained from a man aged 50 to 60 with active or convalescent COVID-19. The CDR3 region is CASREGQDPSRAFF. Written as DNA, the CDR3 is TGTGCCAGCAGAGAGGGACAGGACCCTTCTCGAGCTTTCTTT.